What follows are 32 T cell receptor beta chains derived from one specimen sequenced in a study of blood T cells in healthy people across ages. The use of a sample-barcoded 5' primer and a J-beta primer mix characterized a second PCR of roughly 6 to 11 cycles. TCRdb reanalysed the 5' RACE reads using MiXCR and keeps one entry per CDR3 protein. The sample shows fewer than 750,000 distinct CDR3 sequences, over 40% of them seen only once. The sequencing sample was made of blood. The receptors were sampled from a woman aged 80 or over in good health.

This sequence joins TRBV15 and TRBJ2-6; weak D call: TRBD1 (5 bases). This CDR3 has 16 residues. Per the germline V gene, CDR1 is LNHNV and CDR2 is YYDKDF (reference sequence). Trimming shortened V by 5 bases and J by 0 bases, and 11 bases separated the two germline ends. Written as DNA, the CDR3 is TGTGCCACCAGCGCAGGGCGGAGCTCTGGGGCCAACGTCCTGACTTTC. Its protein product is CATSAGRSSGANVLTF.

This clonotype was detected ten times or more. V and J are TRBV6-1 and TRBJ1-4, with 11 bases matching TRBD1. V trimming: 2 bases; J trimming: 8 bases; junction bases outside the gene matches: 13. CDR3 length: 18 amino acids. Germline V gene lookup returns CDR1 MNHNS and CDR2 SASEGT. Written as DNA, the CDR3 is TGTGCCAGCAGTGAAAGGACAGGGGGCAATCGAGATGGAGAAAAACTGTTTTTT. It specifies CASSERTGGNRDGEKLFF.

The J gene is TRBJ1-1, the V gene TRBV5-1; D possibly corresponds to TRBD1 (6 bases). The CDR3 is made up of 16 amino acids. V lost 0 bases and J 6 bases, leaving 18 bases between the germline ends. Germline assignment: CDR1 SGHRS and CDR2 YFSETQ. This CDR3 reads CASSLGIAPQGPEAFF. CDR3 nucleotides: TGCGCCAGCAGCTTGGGAATCGCCCCCCAGGGGCCTGAAGCTTTCTTT.

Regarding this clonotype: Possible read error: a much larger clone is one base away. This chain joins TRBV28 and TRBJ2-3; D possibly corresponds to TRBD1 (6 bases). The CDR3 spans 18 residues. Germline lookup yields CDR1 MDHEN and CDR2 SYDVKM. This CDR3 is CACSPPQSGQISTDTQYF. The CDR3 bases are TGTGCCTGCAGTCCCCCGCAATCTGGACAGATAAGCACAGATACGCAGTATTTT.

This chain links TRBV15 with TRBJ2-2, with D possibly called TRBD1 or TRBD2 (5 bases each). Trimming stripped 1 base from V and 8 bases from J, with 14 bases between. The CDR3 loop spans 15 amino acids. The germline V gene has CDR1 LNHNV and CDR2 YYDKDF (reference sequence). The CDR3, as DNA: TGTGCCACCAGCAGAGCCACGGGGCTTACAGGGGAGCTGTTTTTT. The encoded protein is CATSRATGLTGELFF.

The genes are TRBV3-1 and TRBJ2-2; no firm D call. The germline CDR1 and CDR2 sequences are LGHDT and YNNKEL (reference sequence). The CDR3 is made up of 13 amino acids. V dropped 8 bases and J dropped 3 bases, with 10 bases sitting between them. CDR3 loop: CASEVLDTGELFF. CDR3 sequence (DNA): TGTGCCAGCGAGGTGTTGGACACCGGGGAGCTGTTTTTT.

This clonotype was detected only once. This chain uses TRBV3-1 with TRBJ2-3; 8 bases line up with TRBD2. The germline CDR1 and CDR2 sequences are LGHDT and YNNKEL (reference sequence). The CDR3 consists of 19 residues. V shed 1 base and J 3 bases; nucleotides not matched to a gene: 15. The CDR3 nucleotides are TGTGCCAGCAGCCAAGCAATTGCTGTGAGCGGGAGCCTGACAGATACGCAGTATTTT. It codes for CASSQAIAVSGSLTDTQYF.

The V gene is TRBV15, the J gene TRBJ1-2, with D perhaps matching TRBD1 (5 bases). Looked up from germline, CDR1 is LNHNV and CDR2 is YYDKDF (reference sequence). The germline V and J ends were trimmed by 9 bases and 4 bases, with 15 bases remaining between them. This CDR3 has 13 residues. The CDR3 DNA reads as TGTGCCACGGGCGGGTACGGGACCTATGGCTACACCTTC. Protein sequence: CATGGYGTYGYTF.

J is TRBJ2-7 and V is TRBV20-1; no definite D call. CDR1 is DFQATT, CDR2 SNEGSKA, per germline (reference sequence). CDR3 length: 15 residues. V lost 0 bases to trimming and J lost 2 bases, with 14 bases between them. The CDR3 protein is CSARDRWARTYEQYF. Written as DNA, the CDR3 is TGCAGTGCTAGAGATCGGTGGGCCCGAACCTACGAGCAGTACTTC.

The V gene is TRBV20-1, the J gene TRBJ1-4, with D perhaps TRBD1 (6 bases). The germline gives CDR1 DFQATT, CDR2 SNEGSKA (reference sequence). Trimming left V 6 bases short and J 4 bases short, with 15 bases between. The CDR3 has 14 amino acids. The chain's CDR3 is CSAPIQGVNEKLFF. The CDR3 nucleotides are TGCAGTGCCCCAATACAGGGTGTTAATGAAAAACTGTTTTTT.

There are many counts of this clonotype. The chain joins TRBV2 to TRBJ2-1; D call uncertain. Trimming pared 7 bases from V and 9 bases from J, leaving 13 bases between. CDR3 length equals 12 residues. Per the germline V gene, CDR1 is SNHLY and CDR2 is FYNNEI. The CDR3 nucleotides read TGTGCCAGCAATCCGGGTTGGGGTGAGCAGTTCTTC. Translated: CASNPGWGEQFF.

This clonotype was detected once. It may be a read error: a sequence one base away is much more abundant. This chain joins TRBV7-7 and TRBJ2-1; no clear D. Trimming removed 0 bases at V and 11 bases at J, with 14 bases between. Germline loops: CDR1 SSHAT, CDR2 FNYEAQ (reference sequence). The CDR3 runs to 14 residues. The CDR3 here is CASSLAPFEDKQFF. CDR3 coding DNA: TGTGCCAGCAGCTTAGCCCCCTTCGAGGATAAGCAGTTCTTC.

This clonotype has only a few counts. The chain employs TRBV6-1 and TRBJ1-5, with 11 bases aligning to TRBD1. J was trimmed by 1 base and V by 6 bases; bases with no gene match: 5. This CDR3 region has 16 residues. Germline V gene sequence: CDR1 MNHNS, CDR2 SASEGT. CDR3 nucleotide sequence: TGTGCCAGCAGGACGGACAGGGGGCAGAGCAATCAGCCCCAGCATTTT. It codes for CASRTDRGQSNQPQHF.

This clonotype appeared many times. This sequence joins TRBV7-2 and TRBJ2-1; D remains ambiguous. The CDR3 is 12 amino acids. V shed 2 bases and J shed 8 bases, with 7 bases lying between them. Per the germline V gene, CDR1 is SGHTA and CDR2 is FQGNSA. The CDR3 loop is CASSLRRHEQFF. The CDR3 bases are TGTGCCAGCAGCTTAAGAAGACATGAGCAGTTCTTC.

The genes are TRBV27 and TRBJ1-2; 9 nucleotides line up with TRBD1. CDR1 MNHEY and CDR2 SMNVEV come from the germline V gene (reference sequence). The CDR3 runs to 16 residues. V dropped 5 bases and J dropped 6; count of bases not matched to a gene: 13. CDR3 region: CASSRQGETRLNGYTF. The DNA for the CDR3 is TGTGCCAGCAGTCGACAGGGGGAAACACGTCTCAATGGCTACACCTTC.

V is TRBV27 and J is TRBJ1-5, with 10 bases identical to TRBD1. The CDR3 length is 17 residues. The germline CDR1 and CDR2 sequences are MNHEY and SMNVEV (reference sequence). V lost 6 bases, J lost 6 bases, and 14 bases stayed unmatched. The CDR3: CASRPKTGGSGGQPQHF. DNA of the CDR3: TGTGCCAGCAGACCCAAGACAGGGGGCAGTGGGGGTCAGCCCCAGCATTTT.

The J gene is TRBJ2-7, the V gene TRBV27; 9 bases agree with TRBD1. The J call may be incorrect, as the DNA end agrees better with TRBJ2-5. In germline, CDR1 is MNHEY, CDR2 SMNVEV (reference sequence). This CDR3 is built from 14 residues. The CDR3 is CASSLSRTGATQYF. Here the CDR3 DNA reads TGTGCCAGCAGTTTGTCCAGGACAGGGGCGACCCAGTACTTC.

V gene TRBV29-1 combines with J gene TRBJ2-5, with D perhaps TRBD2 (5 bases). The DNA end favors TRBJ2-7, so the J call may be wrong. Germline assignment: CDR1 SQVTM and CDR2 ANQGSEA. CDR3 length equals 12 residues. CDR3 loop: CSVAPGGYEQYF. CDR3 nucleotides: TGCAGCGTTGCCCCCGGAGGCTACGAGCAGTACTTC.

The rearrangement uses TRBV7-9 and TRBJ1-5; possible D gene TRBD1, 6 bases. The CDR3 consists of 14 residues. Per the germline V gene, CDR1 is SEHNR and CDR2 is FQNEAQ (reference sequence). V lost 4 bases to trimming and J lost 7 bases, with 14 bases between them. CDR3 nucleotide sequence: TGTGCCAGCAGCTCACAGGGTTTGGGCCAGCCCCAGCATTTT. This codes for CASSSQGLGQPQHF.

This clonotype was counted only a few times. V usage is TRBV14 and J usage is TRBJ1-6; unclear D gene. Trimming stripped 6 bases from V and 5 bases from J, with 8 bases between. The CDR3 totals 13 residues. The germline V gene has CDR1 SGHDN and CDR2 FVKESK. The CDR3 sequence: CASRMVDNSPLHF. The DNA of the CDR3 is TGTGCCAGCAGGATGGTAGATAATTCACCCCTCCACTTT.

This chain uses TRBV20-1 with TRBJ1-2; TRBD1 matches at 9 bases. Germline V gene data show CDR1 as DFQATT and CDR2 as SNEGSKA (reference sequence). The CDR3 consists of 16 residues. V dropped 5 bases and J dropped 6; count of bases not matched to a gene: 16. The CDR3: CSAVPGQGGSWNGYTF. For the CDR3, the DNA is TGCAGTGCTGTTCCGGGACAGGGAGGGTCTTGGAATGGCTACACCTTC.

In DNA form, the CDR3 reads TGTGCCAGCAGCCTCCAGCCGATCTCCTACAATGAGCAGTTCTTC. It is translated as CASSLQPISYNEQFF. The chain joins TRBV7-2 to TRBJ2-1; unclear D gene. This CDR3 comprises 15 residues. The V gene's germline CDR1 is SGHTA and CDR2 FQGNSA. The V and J ends lost 5 bases and 0 bases respectively, with 11 bases between them.

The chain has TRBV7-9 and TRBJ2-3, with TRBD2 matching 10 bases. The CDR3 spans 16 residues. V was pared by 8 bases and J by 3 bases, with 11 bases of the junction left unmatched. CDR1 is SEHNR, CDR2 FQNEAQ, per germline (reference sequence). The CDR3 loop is CASSPTGTSATDTQYF. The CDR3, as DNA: TGTGCCAGCTCCCCCACCGGGACTAGCGCAACAGATACGCAGTATTTT.

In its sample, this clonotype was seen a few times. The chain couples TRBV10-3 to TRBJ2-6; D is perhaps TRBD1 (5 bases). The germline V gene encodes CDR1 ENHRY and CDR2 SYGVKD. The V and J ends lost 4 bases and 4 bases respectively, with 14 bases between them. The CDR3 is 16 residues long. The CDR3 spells CAISGWGNKGANVLTF. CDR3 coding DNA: TGTGCCATCAGTGGATGGGGCAATAAAGGGGCCAACGTCCTGACTTTC.

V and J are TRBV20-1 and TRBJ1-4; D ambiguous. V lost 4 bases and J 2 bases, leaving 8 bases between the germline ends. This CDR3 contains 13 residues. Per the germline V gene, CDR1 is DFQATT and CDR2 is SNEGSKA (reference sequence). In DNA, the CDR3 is TGCAGTGCTACCCTTTCCACTAATGAAAAACTGTTTTTT. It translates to CSATLSTNEKLFF.

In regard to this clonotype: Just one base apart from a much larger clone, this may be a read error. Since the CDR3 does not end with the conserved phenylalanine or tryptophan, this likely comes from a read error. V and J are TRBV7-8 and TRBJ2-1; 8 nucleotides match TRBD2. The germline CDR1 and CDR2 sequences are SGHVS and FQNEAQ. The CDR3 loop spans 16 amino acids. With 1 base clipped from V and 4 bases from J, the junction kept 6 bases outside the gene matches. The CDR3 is CASSLVSGTIYNEQFV. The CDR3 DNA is TGTGCCAGCAGCTTAGTTAGCGGGACTATATACAATGAGCAGTTCGTC.

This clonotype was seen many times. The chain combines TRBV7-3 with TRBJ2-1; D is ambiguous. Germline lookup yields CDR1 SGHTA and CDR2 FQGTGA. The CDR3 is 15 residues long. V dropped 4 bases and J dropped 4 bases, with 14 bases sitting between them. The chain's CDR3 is CASSYQTVLYNEQFF. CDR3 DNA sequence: TGTGCCAGCAGCTACCAGACTGTCTTATACAATGAGCAGTTCTTC.

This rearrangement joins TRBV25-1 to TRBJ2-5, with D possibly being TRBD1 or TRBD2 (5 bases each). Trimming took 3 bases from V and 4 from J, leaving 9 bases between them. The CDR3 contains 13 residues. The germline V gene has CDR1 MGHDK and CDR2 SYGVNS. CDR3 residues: CASSEGLAETQYF. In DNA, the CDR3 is TGTGCCAGCAGTGAGGGGCTAGCAGAGACCCAGTACTTC. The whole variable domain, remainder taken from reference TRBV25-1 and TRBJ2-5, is EADIYQTPRYLVIGTGKKITLECSQTMGHDKMYWYQQDPGMELHLIHYSYGVNSTEKGDLSSESTVSRIRTEHFPLTLESARPSHTSQYLCASSEGLAETQYFGPGTRLLVL.

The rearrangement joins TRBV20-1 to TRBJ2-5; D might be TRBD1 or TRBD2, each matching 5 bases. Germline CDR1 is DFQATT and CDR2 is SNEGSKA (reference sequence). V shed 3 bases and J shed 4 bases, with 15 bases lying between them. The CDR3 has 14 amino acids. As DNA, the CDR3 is TGCAGTGCTAGCTCAAGTGGGGGTCGAGAGACCCAGTACTTC. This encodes CSASSSGGRETQYF.

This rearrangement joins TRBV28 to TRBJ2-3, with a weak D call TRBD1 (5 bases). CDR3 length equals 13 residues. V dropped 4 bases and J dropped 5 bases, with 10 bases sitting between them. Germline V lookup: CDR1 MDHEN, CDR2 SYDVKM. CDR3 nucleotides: TGTGCCAGCAGTTCAGGGATGAGAGATACGCAGTATTTT. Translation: CASSSGMRDTQYF.

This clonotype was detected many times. CDR3 residues: CSVGVSYEQYF. As DNA, the CDR3 is TGCAGCGTTGGGGTTTCCTACGAGCAGTACTTC. The rearrangement joins TRBV29-1 to TRBJ2-7, with no clear D. V lost 4 bases, J lost 1 base, and 5 bases lay in between. This CDR3 is 11 amino acids long. Germline assignment: CDR1 SQVTM and CDR2 ANQGSEA.

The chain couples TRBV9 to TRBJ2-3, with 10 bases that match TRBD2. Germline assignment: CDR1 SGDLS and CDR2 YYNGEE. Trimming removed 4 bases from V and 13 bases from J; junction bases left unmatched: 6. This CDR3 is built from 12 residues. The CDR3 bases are TGTGCCAGCAGCCAGCTAGCGGGGGCCAAGTATTTT. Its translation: CASSQLAGAKYF.